Following are 28 T cell receptor beta chains from one sample sequenced in a study of shared T cell receptors in the human thymus. The data were produced by immunoSEQ multiplex PCR, yet TCRdb's version contains in-frame clones alone and is incomplete. The sample consists of roughly 410,000 clones, 95% of them appearing once. Sequenced material: thymocytes. These receptors were obtained from a human donor.

This clone was picked up one time. V gene TRBV28 combines with J gene TRBJ2-7, with 9 bases lining up with TRBD1. Germline assignment: CDR1 MDHEN and CDR2 SYDVKM. J gave up 5 bases and V 4 bases, and 12 bases lay outside the gene matches. This CDR3 is built from 16 residues. CDR3 sequence: CASSWTNGTGKHEQYF. The CDR3 nucleotides read TGTGCCAGCAGTTGGACAAACGGGACAGGGAAACACGAGCAGTACTTC.

The chain combines TRBV7-9 with TRBJ1-5, with D unresolved. This CDR3 has 15 amino acids. Germline V CDR1 and CDR2: SEHNR, FQNEAQ (reference sequence). The V gene lost 6 bases and the J gene lost 0 bases, with 12 bases spanning the gap. This CDR3 is CASSNWPSSNQPQHF. DNA for the CDR3: TGTGCCAGCAGTAATTGGCCGAGTAGCAATCAGCCCCAGCATTTT.

V usage is TRBV10-2 and J usage is TRBJ2-4; D remains unclear. Germline lookup yields CDR1 WSHSY and CDR2 SAAADI. The CDR3 length is 11 residues. Between the trimmed V and J ends, which lost 6 bases and 9 bases, there was a span of 9 bases. CDR3 residues: CASRDWGIQYF. The CDR3 nucleotides are TGCGCCAGCAGAGACTGGGGCATTCAGTACTTC.

The V call is TRBV28, the J call TRBJ2-7, with 8 positions matching TRBD2. The V gene's germline CDR1 is MDHEN and CDR2 SYDVKM. Trimming cost V 7 bases and J 5 bases; bases outside gene matches: 7. The CDR3 extends over 13 amino acids. The CDR3 is CASIAGGIDEQYF. DNA for the CDR3: TGTGCCAGCATCGCGGGAGGAATCGACGAGCAGTACTTC.

The chain couples TRBV12-2 to TRBJ2-7; the D call TRBD1 from the table was never checked on the DNA. TRBV12-2 is marked as a pseudogene. This CDR3 is built from 15 residues. The CDR3 coding sequence is TGTGCAAGTTTCCCACGACAGGGGTATCCATACGAGCAGTACTTC. It yields the protein CASFPRQGYPYEQYF.

V gene TRBV6-5 combines with J gene TRBJ1-1; no reliable D call. Trimming removed 2 bases at V and 5 bases at J, with 12 bases between. Germline loops: CDR1 MNHEY, CDR2 SVGAGI. CDR3 length: 14 amino acids. CDR3 sequence: CASSYGRRDTEAFF. CDR3 sequence (DNA): TGTGCCAGCAGTTACGGCAGGCGGGATACTGAAGCTTTCTTT.

The gene calls are TRBV6-5 and TRBJ2-7; TRBD1 or TRBD2 may be the D gene (6 bases each). The CDR3 is 14 residues long. The germline gives CDR1 MNHEY, CDR2 SVGAGI. With 8 bases removed from V and 7 bases from J, the gap between germline ends came to 21 bases. CDR3 sequence: CASLPRAGHHEQYF. DNA of the CDR3: TGTGCCAGCTTACCTAGGGCGGGACACCATGAGCAGTACTTC.

This clone was picked up one time. The V and J genes are TRBV6-1 and TRBJ2-5, with 10 bases that match TRBD1. Looked up from germline, CDR1 is MNHNS and CDR2 is SASEGT. The CDR3 is made up of 13 amino acids. J lost 6 bases, V lost 7 bases, and 5 bases had no gene match. CDR3 sequence: CASNDRGLQTQYF. Here the CDR3 DNA reads TGTGCCAGCAACGACAGGGGGCTACAGACCCAGTACTTC.

The chain has TRBV7-8 and TRBJ2-7; weak D call: TRBD1 (5 bases). V lost 1 base and J lost 1, with 14 bases in between. This CDR3 spans 16 amino acids. Looked up from germline, CDR1 is SGHVS and CDR2 is FQNEAQ. The CDR3 reads CASSLEKLTDSYEQYF. CDR3 nucleotide sequence: TGTGCCAGCAGCTTAGAAAAACTGACAGATTCCTACGAGCAGTACTTC. Drawing the rest from reference TRBV7-8 and TRBJ2-7, the complete variable domain is GAGVSQSPRYKVAKRGQDVALRCDPISGHVSLFWYQQALGQGPEFLTYFQNEAQLDKSGLPSDRFFAERPEGSVSTLKIQRTQQEDSAVYLCASSLEKLTDSYEQYFGPGTRLTVT.

In its sample, this clone was seen once. This chain uses TRBV5-4 with TRBJ2-7, with D uncertain. V lost 4 bases to trimming and J lost 3 bases, with 20 bases between them. The CDR3 is 16 residues long. Germline-derived CDR1 and CDR2 are SGHNT and YYREEE (reference sequence). The CDR3 sequence: CASSASPPPVLYEQYF. The CDR3 DNA reads TGTGCCAGCAGCGCGAGTCCTCCTCCAGTCCTCTACGAGCAGTACTTC.

This chain connects TRBV5-6 to TRBJ1-5, with D unclear. V lost 2 bases to trimming and J lost 0 bases, with 9 bases between them. Germline V lookup: CDR1 SGHDT, CDR2 YYEEEE. The CDR3 consists of 15 residues. CDR3 region: CASSFNGDSNQPQHF. The CDR3 DNA sequence: TGTGCCAGCAGCTTCAACGGGGATAGCAATCAGCCCCAGCATTTT.

The chain carries TRBV6-6 and TRBJ1-1; TRBD1 matches 9 bases. J lost 6 bases, V lost 2 bases, and 7 bases had no gene match. CDR1 is MNHNY, CDR2 SVGAGI, per germline (reference sequence). CDR3 length: 15 residues. CDR3 sequence (DNA): TGTGCCAGCAGTTACACCCAGGACAGGGGCCCTGAAGCTTTCTTT. Translated: CASSYTQDRGPEAFF.

This chain links TRBV5-6 with TRBJ1-2; a weak D match, TRBD1 (5 bases). Trimming removed 3 bases from V and 2 bases from J, with 5 bases in between. The CDR3 is 12 residues long. Germline CDR1 SGHDT, CDR2 YYEEEE. In DNA form, the CDR3 reads TGTGCCAGCAGCTGGACAAACTATGGCTACACCTTC. This encodes CASSWTNYGYTF.

This sequence joins TRBV19 and TRBJ1-1; D gene ambiguous. Germline V gene data show CDR1 as LNHDA and CDR2 as SQIVND (reference sequence). The V gene lost 7 bases and the J gene lost 1 base, with 19 bases spanning the gap. This CDR3 has 16 amino acids. CDR3 protein: CASKFGRTGANTEAFF. The DNA of the CDR3 is TGTGCCAGTAAGTTCGGACGGACGGGCGCGAACACTGAAGCTTTCTTT.

The chain has TRBV5-5 and TRBJ2-7; D is possibly TRBD2 (5 bases). V was shortened by 3 bases and J by 7 bases, with 14 bases between the two germline ends. Germline-derived CDR1 and CDR2 are SGHKS and YYEKEE (reference sequence). The CDR3 spans 13 residues. In DNA, the CDR3 is TGTGCCAGCAGCTGGGTCCTCTCGGGGGAGCAGTACTTC. Translated, it gives CASSWVLSGEQYF. Looking up the rest from reference TRBV5-5 and TRBJ2-7 gives the full variable domain: DAGVTQSPTHLIKTRGQQVTLRCSPISGHKSVSWYQQVLGQGPQFIFQYYEKEERGRGNFPDRFSARQFPNYSSELNVNALLLGDSALYLCASSWVLSGEQYFGPGTRLTVT.

The chain combines TRBV10-3 with TRBJ2-5; weak D call: TRBD1 (5 bases). The ends were cut back, 0 bases at V and 5 bases at J, with 19 bases in the middle. CDR1 ENHRY and CDR2 SYGVKD come from the germline V gene. The length of the CDR3 is 17 residues. The CDR3 DNA reads TGTGCCATCAGTGAGTCTCATTGGGGCCCCAAGGTGGAGACCCAGTACTTC. It translates to CAISESHWGPKVETQYF.

The chain uses TRBV5-1 and TRBJ2-5; 8 bases fit TRBD1. The ends lost 4 bases at V and 2 bases at J; junction bases unmatched: 13. Looked up from germline, CDR1 is SGHRS and CDR2 is YFSETQ. The CDR3 totals 17 residues. DNA for the CDR3: TGCGCCAGCAGCCTGCAGATGGACAGGGCCCGACAAGAGACCCAGTACTTC. It specifies CASSLQMDRARQETQYF.

The V call is TRBV10-3, the J call TRBJ1-1; 9 bases agree with TRBD1. This CDR3 has 16 residues. Germline V gene data show CDR1 as ENHRY and CDR2 as SYGVKD. Unmatched junction bases numbered 10, after V lost 5 bases and J lost 3 bases. The CDR3 sequence: CAISFDRDREDTEAFF. The CDR3 DNA reads TGTGCCATCAGTTTCGACCGGGACAGGGAGGACACTGAAGCTTTCTTT.

The chain joins TRBV4-2 to TRBJ2-3; 10 bases are shared with TRBD2. V shed 1 base, J shed 7 bases, and the junction held 8 bases outside the gene matches. The CDR3 contains 16 residues. The germline gives CDR1 LGHNA, CDR2 YNFKEQ. The CDR3 region is CASSQVSGTSVYTQYF. CDR3 nucleotides: TGTGCCAGCAGCCAAGTTTCGGGGACTAGCGTATATACGCAGTATTTT.

This clone was counted once. The genes are TRBV10-2 and TRBJ2-1; TRBD1 might be the D (5 bases). The V gene lost 0 bases and the J gene lost 0 bases, with 24 bases spanning the gap. Germline-derived CDR1 and CDR2 are WSHSY and SAAADI. This CDR3 region has 21 residues. The CDR3 reads CASSESEPRPKEGVSYNEQFF. The CDR3 nucleotides are TGCGCCAGCAGTGAGTCGGAACCACGACCCAAAGAAGGGGTCTCCTACAATGAGCAGTTCTTC.

CDR3 sequence: CASRTRQDPENTIYF. CDR3 nucleotide sequence: TGCGCCAGCAGAACTAGACAGGACCCGGAGAACACCATATATTTT. V and J are TRBV5-1 and TRBJ1-3; TRBD1 might be the D (6 bases). Trimming took off 5 bases at V and 7 bases at J, with 19 bases between the two ends. CDR1 and CDR2 (germline): SGHRS, YFSETQ. The CDR3 spans 15 residues.

This chain joins TRBV11-1 and TRBJ1-2; no clear D. V was cut by 3 bases and J by 4 bases, with 12 bases left in between. This CDR3 comprises 14 residues. CDR1 and CDR2 from the germline V gene are SGHAT and FQDESV (reference sequence). The CDR3 sequence: CASSFHMWSYGYTF. The CDR3 nucleotides read TGTGCCAGCAGCTTCCACATGTGGAGCTATGGCTACACCTTC. The whole variable domain, remainder taken from reference TRBV11-1 and TRBJ1-2, is EAEVAQSPRYKITEKSQAVAFWCDPISGHATLYWYRQILGQGPELLVQFQDESVVDDSQLPKDRFSAERLKGVDSTLKIQPAELGDSAMYLCASSFHMWSYGYTFGSGTRLTVV.

This chain uses TRBV2 with TRBJ2-7; 8 bases line up with TRBD2. Germline values: CDR1 SNHLY, CDR2 FYNNEI. The CDR3 consists of 15 residues. V dropped 5 bases and J dropped 2; count of bases not matched to a gene: 8. The CDR3 loop reads CASSSRGGRTYEQYF. DNA for the CDR3: TGTGCCAGCAGTTCCCGGGGGGGACGGACCTACGAGCAGTACTTC.

This chain links TRBV15 with TRBJ2-1; 9 bases map to TRBD1. Germline loops: CDR1 LNHNV, CDR2 YYDKDF (reference sequence). The CDR3 contains 16 residues. With V trimmed by 1 base and J by 8 bases, 9 bases remained unmatched. The CDR3, as DNA: TGTGCCACCAGCAGAGGCCCGGGACAGGGAGCCCATGAGCAGTTCTTC. Amino acids: CATSRGPGQGAHEQFF.

The chain links TRBV2 to TRBJ1-1; 7 nucleotides line up with TRBD1. V lost 7 bases, J lost 3 bases, and 11 bases stayed unmatched. The length of the CDR3 is 15 residues. Looked up from germline, CDR1 is SNHLY and CDR2 is FYNNEI. The CDR3 coding sequence is TGTGCCAGCATCGTCCGACAGGGATGGGACACTGAAGCTTTCTTT. Its protein is CASIVRQGWDTEAFF.

This clone was recorded a few times. V usage is TRBV28 and J usage is TRBJ1-2; weak D call: TRBD1 (6 bases). CDR1 is MDHEN and CDR2 is SYDVKM in the germline V gene. The CDR3 runs to 12 residues. The V end was cut by 5 bases, the J end by 5 bases, with 9 bases between. The CDR3 loop is CASSPDRYGYTF. DNA for the CDR3: TGTGCCAGCAGTCCAGACAGGTATGGCTACACCTTC.

The rearrangement joins TRBV20-1 to TRBJ1-5, with D hard to call. The CDR3 is 11 amino acids. V was shortened by 3 bases and J by 9 bases, with 9 bases between the two germline ends. Looked up from germline, CDR1 is DFQATT and CDR2 is SNEGSKA (reference sequence). The CDR3, as DNA: TGCAGTGCTAGTCTGCAAGGGCCCCAGCATTTT. Translated: CSASLQGPQHF.

This sequence joins TRBV14 and TRBJ2-5; 9 nucleotides match TRBD2. The V and J ends lost 1 base and 1 base, in that order; junction bases with no gene match: 4. The CDR3 consists of 16 residues. CDR1 is SGHDN, CDR2 FVKESK, per germline. Written as DNA, the CDR3 is TGTGCCAGCAGCCAAGCTAGCGGGGACTCCCAAGAGACCCAGTACTTC. Translation: CASSQASGDSQETQYF.